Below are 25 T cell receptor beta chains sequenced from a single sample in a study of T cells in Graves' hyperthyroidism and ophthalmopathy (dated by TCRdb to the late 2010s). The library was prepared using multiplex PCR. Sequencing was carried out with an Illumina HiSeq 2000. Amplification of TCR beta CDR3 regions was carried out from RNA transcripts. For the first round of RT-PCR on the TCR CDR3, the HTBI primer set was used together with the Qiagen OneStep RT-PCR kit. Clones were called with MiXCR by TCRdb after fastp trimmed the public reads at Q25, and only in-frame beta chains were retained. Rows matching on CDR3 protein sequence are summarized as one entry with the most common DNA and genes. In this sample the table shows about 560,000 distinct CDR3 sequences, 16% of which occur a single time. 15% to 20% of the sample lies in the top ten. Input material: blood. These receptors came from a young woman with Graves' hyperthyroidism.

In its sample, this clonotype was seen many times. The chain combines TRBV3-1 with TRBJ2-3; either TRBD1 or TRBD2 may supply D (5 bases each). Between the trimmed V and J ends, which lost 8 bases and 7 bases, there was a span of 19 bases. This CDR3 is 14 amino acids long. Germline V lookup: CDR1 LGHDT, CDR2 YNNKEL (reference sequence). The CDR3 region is CASGRDRNPYTQYF. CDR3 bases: TGTGCCAGCGGCCGGGACCGCAACCCTTATACGCAGTATTTT.

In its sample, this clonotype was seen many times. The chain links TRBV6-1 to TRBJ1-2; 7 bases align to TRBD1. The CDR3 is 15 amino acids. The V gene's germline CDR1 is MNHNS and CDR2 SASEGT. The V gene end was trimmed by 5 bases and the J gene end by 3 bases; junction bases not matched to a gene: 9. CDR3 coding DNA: TGTGCCAGCAGTCCCGGGGACAGCCCCCACTATGGCTACACCTTC. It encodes CASSPGDSPHYGYTF.

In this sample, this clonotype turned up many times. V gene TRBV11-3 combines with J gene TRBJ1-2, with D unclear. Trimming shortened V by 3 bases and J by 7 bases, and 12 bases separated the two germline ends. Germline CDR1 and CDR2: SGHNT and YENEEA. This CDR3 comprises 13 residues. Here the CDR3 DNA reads TGTGCCAGCAGCTTCTCGACGGTGGCTGGCTACACCTTC. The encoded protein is CASSFSTVAGYTF.

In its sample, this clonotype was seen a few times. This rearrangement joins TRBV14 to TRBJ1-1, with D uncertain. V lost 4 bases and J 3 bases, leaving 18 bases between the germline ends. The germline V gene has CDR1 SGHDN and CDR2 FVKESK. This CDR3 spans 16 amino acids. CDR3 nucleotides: TGTGCCAGCAGCCCCCGGACCCTGACGAAGGACACTGAAGCTTTCTTT. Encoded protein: CASSPRTLTKDTEAFF.

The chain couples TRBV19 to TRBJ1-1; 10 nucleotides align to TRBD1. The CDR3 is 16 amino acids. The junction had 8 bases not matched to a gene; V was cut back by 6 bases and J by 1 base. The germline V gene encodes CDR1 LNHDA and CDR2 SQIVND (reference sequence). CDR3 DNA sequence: TGTGCCAGTAGGCCGGGGACAGGGGCGGAGAACACTGAAGCTTTCTTT. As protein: CASRPGTGAENTEAFF.

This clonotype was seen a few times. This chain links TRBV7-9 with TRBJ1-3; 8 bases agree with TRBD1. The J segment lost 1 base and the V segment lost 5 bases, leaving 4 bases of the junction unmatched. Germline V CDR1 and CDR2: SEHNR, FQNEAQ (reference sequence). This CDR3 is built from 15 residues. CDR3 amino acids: CASSTGDRSGNTIYF. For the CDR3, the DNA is TGTGCCAGCAGCACCGGGGACAGGTCTGGAAACACCATATATTTT.

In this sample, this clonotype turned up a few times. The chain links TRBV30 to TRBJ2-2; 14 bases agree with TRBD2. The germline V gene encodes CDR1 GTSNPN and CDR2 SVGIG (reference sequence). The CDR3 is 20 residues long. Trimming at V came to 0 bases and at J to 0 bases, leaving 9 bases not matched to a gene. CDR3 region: CAWSVLGLAGGRTNTGELFF. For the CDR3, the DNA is TGTGCCTGGAGTGTCCTCGGACTAGCGGGAGGCCGTACGAACACCGGGGAGCTGTTTTTT.

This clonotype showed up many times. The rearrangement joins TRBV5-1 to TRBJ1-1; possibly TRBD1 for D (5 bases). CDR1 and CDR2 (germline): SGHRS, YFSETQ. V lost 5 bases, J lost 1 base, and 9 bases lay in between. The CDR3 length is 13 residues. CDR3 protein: CASRYDRNTEAFF. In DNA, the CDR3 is TGCGCCAGCAGATATGACAGGAACACTGAAGCTTTCTTT.

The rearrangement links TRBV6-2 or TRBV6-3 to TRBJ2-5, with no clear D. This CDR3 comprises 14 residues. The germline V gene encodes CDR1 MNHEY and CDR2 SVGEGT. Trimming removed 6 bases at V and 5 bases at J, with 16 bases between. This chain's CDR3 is CASSGPGARETQYF. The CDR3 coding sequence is TGTGCCAGCAGCGGACCTGGCGCGCGCGAGACCCAGTACTTC.

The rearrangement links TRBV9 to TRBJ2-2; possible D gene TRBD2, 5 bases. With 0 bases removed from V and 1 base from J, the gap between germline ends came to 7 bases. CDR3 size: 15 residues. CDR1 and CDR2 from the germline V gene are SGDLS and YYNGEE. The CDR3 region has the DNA TGTGCCAGCAGCGTAGCGGGAAAGAACACCGGGGAGCTGTTTTTT. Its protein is CASSVAGKNTGELFF.

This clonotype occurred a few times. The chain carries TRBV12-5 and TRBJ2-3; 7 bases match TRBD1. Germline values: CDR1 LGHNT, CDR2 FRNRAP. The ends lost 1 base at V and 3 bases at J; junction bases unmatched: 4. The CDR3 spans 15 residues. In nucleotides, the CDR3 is TGTGCTAGTGGTTTGGGTGGACAGGCGACAGATACGCAGTATTTT. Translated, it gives CASGLGGQATDTQYF.

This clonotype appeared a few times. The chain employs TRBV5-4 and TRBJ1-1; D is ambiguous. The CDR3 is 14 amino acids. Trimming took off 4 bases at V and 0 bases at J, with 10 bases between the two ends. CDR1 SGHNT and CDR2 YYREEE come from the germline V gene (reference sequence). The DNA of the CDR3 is TGTGCCAGCAGCCGCAGTTTTCTGAACACTGAAGCTTTCTTT. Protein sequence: CASSRSFLNTEAFF. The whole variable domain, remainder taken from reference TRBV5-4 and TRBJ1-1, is ETGVTQSPTHLIKTRGQQVTLRCSSQSGHNTVSWYQQALGQGPQFIFQYYREEENGRGNFPPRFSGLQFPNYSSELNVNALELDDSALYLCASSRSFLNTEAFFGQGTRLTVV.

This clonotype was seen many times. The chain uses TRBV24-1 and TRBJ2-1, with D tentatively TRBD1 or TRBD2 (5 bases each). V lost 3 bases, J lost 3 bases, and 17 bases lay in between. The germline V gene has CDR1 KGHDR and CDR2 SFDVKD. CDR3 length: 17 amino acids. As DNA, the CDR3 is TGTGCCACCAGTGATGCCGTGGTGGGGGAAGGCTACAATGAGCAGTTCTTC. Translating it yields CATSDAVVGEGYNEQFF.

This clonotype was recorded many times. The chain's CDR3 is CAAGGGSTEAFF. The CDR3 DNA follows: TGTGCCGCAGGGGGGGGGTCCACTGAAGCTTTCTTT. V and J are TRBV10-3 and TRBJ1-1; 7 bases map to TRBD1. The CDR3 sequence is 12 residues long. The V gene's germline CDR1 is ENHRY and CDR2 SYGVKD. Trimming cost V 11 bases and J 4 bases; bases outside gene matches: 7.

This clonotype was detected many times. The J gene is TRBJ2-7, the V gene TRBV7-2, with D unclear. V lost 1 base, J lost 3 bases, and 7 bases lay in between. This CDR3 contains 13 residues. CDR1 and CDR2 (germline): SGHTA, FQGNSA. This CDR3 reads CASSLGVYYEQYF. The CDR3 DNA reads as TGTGCCAGCAGCTTAGGGGTCTACTACGAGCAGTACTTC.

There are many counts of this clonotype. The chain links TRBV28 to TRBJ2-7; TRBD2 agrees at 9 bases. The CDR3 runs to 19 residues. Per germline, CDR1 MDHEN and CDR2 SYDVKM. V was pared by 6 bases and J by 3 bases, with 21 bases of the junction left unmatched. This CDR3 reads CASRSLLGGRALIHYEQYF. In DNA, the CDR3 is TGTGCCAGCAGGTCCCTACTGGGCGGGAGGGCCCTAATCCACTACGAGCAGTACTTC.

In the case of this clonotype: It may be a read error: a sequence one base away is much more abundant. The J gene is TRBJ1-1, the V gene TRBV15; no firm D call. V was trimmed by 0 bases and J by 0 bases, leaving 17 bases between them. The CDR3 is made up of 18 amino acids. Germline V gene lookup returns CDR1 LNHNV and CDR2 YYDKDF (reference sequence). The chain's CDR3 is CATSRDWHSLIMNTEAFF. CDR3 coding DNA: TGTGCCACCAGCAGAGATTGGCACAGCCTGATAATGAACACTGAAGCTTTCTTT. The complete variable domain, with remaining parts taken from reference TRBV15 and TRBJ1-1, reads DAMVIQNPRYQVTQFGKPVTLSCSQTLNHNVMYWYQQKSSQAPKLLFHYYDKDFNNEADTPDNFQSRRPNTSFCFLDIRSPGLGDTAMYLCATSRDWHSLIMNTEAFFGQGTRLTVV.

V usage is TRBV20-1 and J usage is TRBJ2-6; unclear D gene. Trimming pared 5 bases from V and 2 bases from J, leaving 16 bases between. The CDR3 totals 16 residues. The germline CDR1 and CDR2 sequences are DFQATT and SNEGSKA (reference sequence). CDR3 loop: CSAVDKVVAGANVLTF. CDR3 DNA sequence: TGCAGTGCTGTCGACAAGGTGGTGGCTGGGGCCAACGTCCTGACTTTC.

CDR3 protein: CASRKVNMARSYGYTF. The CDR3 nucleotides read TGTGCCAGCAGAAAAGTTAACATGGCCCGAAGCTATGGCTACACCTTC. The chain carries TRBV6-1 and TRBJ1-2, with D uncertain. Trimming took off 6 bases at V and 4 bases at J, with 21 bases between the two ends. Germline V gene sequence: CDR1 MNHNS, CDR2 SASEGT. The length of the CDR3 is 16 residues.

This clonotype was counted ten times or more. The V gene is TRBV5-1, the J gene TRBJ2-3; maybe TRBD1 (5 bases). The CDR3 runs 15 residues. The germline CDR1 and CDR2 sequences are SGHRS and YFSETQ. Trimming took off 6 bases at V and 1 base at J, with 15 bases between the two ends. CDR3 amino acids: CASNSVGLGTDTQYF. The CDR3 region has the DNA TGCGCCAGCAACTCGGTGGGGCTCGGCACAGATACGCAGTATTTT.

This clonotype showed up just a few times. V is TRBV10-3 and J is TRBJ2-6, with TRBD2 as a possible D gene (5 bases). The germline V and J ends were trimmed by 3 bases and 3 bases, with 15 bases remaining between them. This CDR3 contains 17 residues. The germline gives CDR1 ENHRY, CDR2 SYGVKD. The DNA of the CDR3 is TGTGCCATCAGTGACAGTCGGGGATCTCTTGGGGCCAACGTCCTGACTTTC. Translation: CAISDSRGSLGANVLTF.

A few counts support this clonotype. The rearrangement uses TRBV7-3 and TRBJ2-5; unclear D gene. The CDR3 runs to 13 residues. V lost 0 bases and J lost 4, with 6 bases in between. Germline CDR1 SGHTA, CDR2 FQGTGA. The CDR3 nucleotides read TGTGCCAGCAGCTTAACCGCAGGAGAGACCCAGTACTTC. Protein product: CASSLTAGETQYF.

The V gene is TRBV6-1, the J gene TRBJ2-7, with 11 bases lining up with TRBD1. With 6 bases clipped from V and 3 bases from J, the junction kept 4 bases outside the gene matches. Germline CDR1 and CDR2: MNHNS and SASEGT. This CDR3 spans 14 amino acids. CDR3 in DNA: TGTGCCAGCAGCCGGGACAGGGGGAACTACGAGCAGTACTTC. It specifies CASSRDRGNYEQYF.

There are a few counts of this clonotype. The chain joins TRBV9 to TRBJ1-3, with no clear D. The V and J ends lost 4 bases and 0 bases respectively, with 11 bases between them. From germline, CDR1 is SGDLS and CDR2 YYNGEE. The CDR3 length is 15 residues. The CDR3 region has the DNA TGTGCCAGCAGCCTACGTGGGGTCTCTGGAAACACCATATATTTT. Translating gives CASSLRGVSGNTIYF.

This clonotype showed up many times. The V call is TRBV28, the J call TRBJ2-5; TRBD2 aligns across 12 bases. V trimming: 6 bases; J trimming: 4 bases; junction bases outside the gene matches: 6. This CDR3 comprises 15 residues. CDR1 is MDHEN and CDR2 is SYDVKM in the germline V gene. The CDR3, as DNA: TGTGCCAGCAGCGGAGGACTAGCGGGATCAGAGACCCAGTACTTC. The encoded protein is CASSGGLAGSETQYF.